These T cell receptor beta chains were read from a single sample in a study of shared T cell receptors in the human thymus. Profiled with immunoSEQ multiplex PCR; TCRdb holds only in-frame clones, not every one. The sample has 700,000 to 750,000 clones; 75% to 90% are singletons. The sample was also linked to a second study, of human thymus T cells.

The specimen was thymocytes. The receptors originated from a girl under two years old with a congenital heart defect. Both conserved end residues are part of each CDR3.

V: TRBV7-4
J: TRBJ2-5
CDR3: CASSLTLQGFGDEETQYF

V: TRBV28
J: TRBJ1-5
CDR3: CASSLPPPRGAIQPQHF

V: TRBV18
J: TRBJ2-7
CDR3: CASSPGGAQYF

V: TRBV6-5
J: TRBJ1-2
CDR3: CASRSEGGGDYGYTF

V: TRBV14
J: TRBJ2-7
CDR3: CASSPGGEVNEQYF

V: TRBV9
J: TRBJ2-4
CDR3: CASSPRGRTQGENIQYF

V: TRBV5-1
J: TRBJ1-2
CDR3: CASSEGQGIGYTF

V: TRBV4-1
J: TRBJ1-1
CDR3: CASSQSSGTGDTEAFF

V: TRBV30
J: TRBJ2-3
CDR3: CAWSIRVPGIDTQYF

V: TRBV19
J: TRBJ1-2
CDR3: CASSIGRRLNDNYGYTF

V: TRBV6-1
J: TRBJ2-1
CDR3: CASSDPLAGGPRNEQFF

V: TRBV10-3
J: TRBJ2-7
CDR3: CAIKTRYEQYF

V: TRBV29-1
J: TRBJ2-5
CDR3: CSVEASGGARETQYF

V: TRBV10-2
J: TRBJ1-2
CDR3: CASSESRAPYGYTF

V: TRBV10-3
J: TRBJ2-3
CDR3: CAISEWHRVGTDTQYF

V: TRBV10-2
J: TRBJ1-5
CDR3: CASSDGRTGLRVSNQPQHF

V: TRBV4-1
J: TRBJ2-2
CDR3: CASSHPLHWNTGELFF

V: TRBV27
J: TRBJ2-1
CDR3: CASSLWDYPFNEQFF

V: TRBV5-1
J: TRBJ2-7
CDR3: CASSLGAGLAYEQYF

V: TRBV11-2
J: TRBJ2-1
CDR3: CASSLVRDITFYEQFF

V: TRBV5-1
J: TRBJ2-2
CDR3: CASSLEGYRYTGELFF